This T cell receptor (beta chain) was recorded in a study of blood T cell repertoires in COVID-19. Germline V CDR1 and CDR2: LNHDA, SQIVND (reference sequence). The CDR3 runs 15 residues. Trimming took 5 bases from V and 5 from J; bases not matched to a gene: 8. Original methodology: Reference gene primer amplification in the assay estimated nucleated cell counts. TCRdb's copy holds only in-frame clones and misses some; the assay was immunoSEQ multiplex PCR. V and J calls and clone size are as listed in that table; D and trimming were resolved from the DNA. Here the sample spans approximately 290,000 clones, around 89% being singletons.

The sequenced material came from peripheral blood. The chain combines TRBV19 with TRBJ2-7; 11 bases match TRBD2. The TCR was taken from a man aged 25-45 years with acute or convalescent COVID-19. The CDR3 sequence is CASSGTSGSPDEQYF. The CDR3 region has the DNA TGTGCCAGTAGTGGGACTAGCGGCTCCCCCGACGAGCAGTACTTC.